This TCR beta chain was captured by sequencing in a study of blood T cell repertoires in COVID-19. Study-wide background: Material from acute and convalescent COVID-19 was sourced from the United States, Italy and Spain. The cDNA or gDNA used as material had been derived from T cells, B-cell-depleted T cells, or PBMCs.

Method: immunoSEQ multiplex PCR; TCRdb's copy keeps in-frame clones and lacks some. The sample yields around 500,000 clones, around nine tenths seen once. For recovered donors of Cohort 3, there were two negative PCRs, clearance, or symptom resolution. Per the germline V gene, CDR1 is ENHRY and CDR2 is SYGVKD. V lost 2 bases to trimming and J lost 1 base, with 9 bases between them. The CDR3 contains 14 residues. The sequence was collected from a woman aged 55-69 years who had recovered from COVID-19. The sequenced material came from PBMCs or T cells enriched from blood (not recorded which). J is TRBJ2-7 and V is TRBV10-3, with D possibly being TRBD1 (5 bases). As DNA, the CDR3 is TGTGCCATCAGTGAGCAGGGTCCTTCCTACGAGCAGTACTTC. Residues: CAISEQGPSYEQYF.